Presented here are 18 T cell receptor beta chains from one specimen sequenced in a study of T cell repertoires in ileal Crohn's disease. Assay: immunoSEQ multiplex PCR; the TCRdb copy retains only in-frame clones and omits some. The profile shows approximately 18,000 clones, about 55% of them singletons. The sequenced sample was ileal tissue. Receptors originate from an adult with Crohn's disease.

The DNA of the CDR3 is TGTGCCAGCAGTGGAAGACTAGCGGCTAGCACAGATACGCAGTATTTT. This encodes CASSGRLAASTDTQYF. V is TRBV6-1 and J is TRBJ2-3; TRBD2 aligns across 9 bases. Germline V gives CDR1 MNHNS, CDR2 SASEGT. Trimming removed 4 bases from V and 0 bases from J; junction bases left unmatched: 5. The CDR3 has 16 residues.

This clone is a singleton in its sample. The chain has TRBV9 and TRBJ2-1; 8 bases fit TRBD2. This CDR3 contains 15 residues. The trim removed 4 bases at V and 9 bases at J, leaving 12 bases unmatched. CDR1 is SGDLS and CDR2 is YYNGEE in the germline V gene. CDR3 in amino acids: CASSPRLAGGTEQFF. CDR3 coding DNA: TGTGCCAGCAGCCCCCGTTTGGCGGGAGGAACTGAGCAGTTCTTC. Filled out from reference TRBV9 and TRBJ2-1, the complete variable domain reads DSGVTQTPKHLITATGQRVTLRCSPRSGDLSVYWYQQSLDQGLQFLIQYYNGEERAKGNILERFSAQQFPDLHSELNLSSLELGDSALYFCASSPRLAGGTEQFFGPGTRLTVL.

V is TRBV7-9 and J is TRBJ1-1; D remains ambiguous. Trimming removed 0 bases from V and 10 bases from J, with 9 bases in between. The CDR3 totals 12 residues. The germline V gene encodes CDR1 SEHNR and CDR2 FQNEAQ (reference sequence). The CDR3 reads CASSLARGVAFF. CDR3 DNA: TGTGCCAGCAGCTTAGCACGGGGAGTAGCTTTCTTT.

DNA of the CDR3: TGTGCCAGCAGCTTACAGACAGGGGCAGATACGCAGTATTTT. Its translation is CASSLQTGADTQYF. The chain is built from TRBV7-9 and TRBJ2-3, with 8 bases matching TRBD1. The CDR3 loop spans 14 amino acids. V was clipped by 2 bases and J by 4 bases; unmatched bases: 2. CDR1 SEHNR and CDR2 FQNEAQ come from the germline V gene (reference sequence).

CDR3 residues: CASSSGTGQETQYF. The CDR3 DNA reads as TGTGCCAGCAGCTCAGGGACAGGGCAAGAGACCCAGTACTTC. This chain uses TRBV5-4 with TRBJ2-5; 9 nucleotides match TRBD1. This CDR3 spans 14 amino acids. CDR1 and CDR2 from the germline V gene are SGHNT and YYREEE (reference sequence). Germline trimming cut 3 bases from V and 2 bases from J; bases unmatched to any gene: 2.

The V call is TRBV10-3, the J call TRBJ2-1, with 10 bases lining up with TRBD2. The length of the CDR3 is 15 residues. Trimming at V came to 0 bases and at J to 7 bases, leaving 3 bases not matched to a gene. The germline V gene has CDR1 ENHRY and CDR2 SYGVKD. The CDR3 protein is CAISESASGSNEQFF. In DNA, the CDR3 is TGTGCCATCAGTGAGTCGGCTAGCGGGAGTAATGAGCAGTTCTTC.

The chain is built from TRBV2 and TRBJ2-1; TRBD2 matches at 13 bases. Per germline, CDR1 SNHLY and CDR2 FYNNEI. The CDR3 length is 13 residues. The junction had 5 bases not matched to a gene; V was cut back by 10 bases and J by 8 bases. This chain's CDR3 is CANRLAGGHEQFF. CDR3 DNA sequence: TGTGCCAATCGACTAGCGGGAGGCCATGAGCAGTTCTTC.

Here the CDR3 reads CASRFSGRGETQYF. CDR3 nucleotide sequence: TGTGCCAGCAGGTTCAGCGGGAGGGGAGAGACCCAGTACTTC. V usage is TRBV5-6 and J usage is TRBJ2-5, with TRBD2 identical over 10 bases. J lost 4 bases, V lost 5 bases, and 5 bases had no gene match. Germline V gene sequence: CDR1 SGHDT, CDR2 YYEEEE. The CDR3 loop spans 14 amino acids.

The chain employs TRBV5-4 and TRBJ2-7; D remains ambiguous. Germline CDR1 is SGHNT and CDR2 is YYREEE (reference sequence). Trimming pared 0 bases from V and 0 bases from J, leaving 4 bases between. CDR3 length: 13 residues. The CDR3 loop reads CASSLGSSYEQYF. The CDR3 DNA sequence: TGTGCCAGCAGCTTGGGCAGCTCCTACGAGCAGTACTTC.

The count of this clone is one. The sample contains more than one DNA sequence encoding this CDR3. V and J are TRBV29-1 and TRBJ2-1, with 9 bases aligning to TRBD1. With 4 bases clipped from V and 2 bases from J, the junction kept 6 bases outside the gene matches. Germline assignment: CDR1 SQVTM and CDR2 ANQGSEA. The CDR3 is 15 residues long. The CDR3 DNA follows: TGCAGCGTTGGAGGGGGACAGGGCGCCTACAATGAGCAGTTCTTC. Protein sequence: CSVGGGQGAYNEQFF.

This clone has more than one count but fewer than ten. This chain connects TRBV7-2 to TRBJ1-3, with 9 bases fitting TRBD1. Germline-derived CDR1 and CDR2 are SGHTA and FQGNSA. The CDR3 is 18 residues long. J was trimmed by 1 base and V by 4 bases; bases with no gene match: 11. Written as DNA, the CDR3 is TGTGCCAGCAGCTACCGAACTTCACAGGGGGCTTCTGGAAACACCATATATTTT. Translated: CASSYRTSQGASGNTIYF.

The V call is TRBV6-1, the J call TRBJ2-2; 8 bases align to TRBD2. The CDR3 length is 14 residues. The V gene's germline CDR1 is MNHNS and CDR2 SASEGT. CDR3 coding DNA: TGTGCTAACGGGGGGGCGCGGGCCACCGGGGAGCTGTTTTTT. Protein product: CANGGARATGELFF.

This chain links TRBV28 with TRBJ1-1; the D is unclear. The CDR3 runs 14 residues. Between the trimmed V and J ends, which lost 6 bases and 5 bases, there was a span of 16 bases. CDR1 is MDHEN, CDR2 SYDVKM, per germline. The CDR3 here is CASSPSHGGTEAFF. CDR3 in DNA: TGTGCCAGCAGCCCAAGCCACGGAGGGACTGAAGCTTTCTTT.

This chain joins TRBV28 and TRBJ1-1; 9 nucleotides agree with TRBD1. Trimming took 5 bases from V and 7 from J; bases not matched to a gene: 5. In germline, CDR1 is MDHEN, CDR2 SYDVKM. The CDR3 loop spans 13 amino acids. CDR3: CASSPGQGIEAFF. The CDR3, as DNA: TGTGCCAGCAGTCCGGGACAGGGAATTGAAGCTTTCTTT.

V and J are TRBV6-5 and TRBJ1-2; weak D call: TRBD1 (6 bases). The CDR3 loop spans 12 amino acids. The V end was cut by 6 bases, the J end by 4 bases, with 9 bases between. Per the germline V gene, CDR1 is MNHEY and CDR2 is SVGAGI. CDR3 sequence reads: CASSSTGYGYTF. DNA for the CDR3: TGTGCCAGCAGCTCGACAGGCTATGGCTACACCTTC.

The rearrangement joins TRBV28 to TRBJ2-7, with 9 bases matching TRBD1. The junction had 7 bases not matched to a gene; V was cut back by 5 bases and J by 2 bases. The germline CDR1 and CDR2 sequences are MDHEN and SYDVKM. CDR3 length: 15 amino acids. CDR3 loop: CASSTTGGLTYEQYF. DNA of the CDR3: TGTGCCAGCAGTACAACAGGGGGCTTAACCTACGAGCAGTACTTC.

The rearrangement uses TRBV18 and TRBJ2-4, with 7 bases lining up with TRBD1. The CDR3 has 15 amino acids. The germline V gene has CDR1 KGHSH and CDR2 LQKENI. Losses at the gene ends were 3 bases for V and 2 bases for J; bases not matched to a gene: 4. The CDR3 here is CASSPPTGTKNIQYF. The CDR3 nucleotides are TGTGCCAGCTCACCCCCGACAGGGACCAAAAACATTCAGTACTTC. Full variable domain (outside the CDR3, taken from reference TRBV18 and TRBJ2-4): NAGVMQNPRHLVRRRGQEARLRCSPMKGHSHVYWYRQLPEEGLKFMVYLQKENIIDESGMPKERFSAEFPKEGPSILRIQQVVRGDSAAYFCASSPPTGTKNIQYFGAGTRLSVL.

The chain links TRBV5-8 to TRBJ2-1, with D perhaps TRBD1 (6 bases). The V gene lost 4 bases and the J gene lost 1 base, with 12 bases spanning the gap. The CDR3 contains 15 residues. From germline, CDR1 is SGHTS and CDR2 YDEGEE. The CDR3, as DNA: TGTGCCAGCAGCCGAGGACAGTCGTCCTACAATGAGCAGTTCTTC. This encodes CASSRGQSSYNEQFF.